Included here is one T cell receptor (beta chain) sequence, with context. Trimming removed 5 bases from V and 4 bases from J, with 18 bases in between. The CDR3 is 16 amino acids. Germline-derived CDR1 and CDR2 are SEHNR and FQNEAQ (reference sequence). The data were produced by immunoSEQ multiplex PCR, yet TCRdb's version contains in-frame clones alone and is incomplete. This sample carries 82,000 or so clones, more than 85% of them seen once, and the ten largest clones take roughly 1.1%. The sample comes from a study of OX40 agonist ivuxolimab in advanced cancers. The receptor's source is an adult with an advanced solid tumor such as melanoma, head and neck, liver or kidney cancer. The chain employs TRBV7-9 and TRBJ2-1; D unresolved. The specimen was CD4+ or CD8+ T cells sorted from blood, collected in a trial of the OX40 agonist ivuxolimab. CDR3 residues: CASSPSDIRRYNEQFF. The DNA of the CDR3 is TGTGCCAGCAGCCCGAGCGACATCCGGCGGTACAATGAGCAGTTCTTC.